The 17 T cell receptor beta chains given below trace back to one sample, sequenced in a study of blood T cell repertoires in COVID-19. Assay: immunoSEQ multiplex PCR; the TCRdb copy retains only in-frame clones and omits some. The data show 130,000 to 150,000 clones, with 85% to 90% seen just once and approximately 4.2% held by the top ten. The specimen was peripheral blood. These receptors originate from a woman between 35 and 50 years old with acute or convalescent COVID-19.

This clone has only a few counts. This sequence joins TRBV4-3 and TRBJ1-1; D is perhaps TRBD1 (6 bases). Trimming took off 0 bases at V and 3 bases at J, with 11 bases between the two ends. CDR3 length equals 15 residues. Germline lookup yields CDR1 LGHNA and CDR2 YSLEER. DNA for the CDR3: TGCGCCAGCAGCCAAGATTGGGCAGGGGACACTGAAGCTTTCTTT. Translated: CASSQDWAGDTEAFF.

This rearrangement joins TRBV18 to TRBJ2-7, with 9 bases aligning to TRBD2. V trimming: 6 bases; J trimming: 7 bases; junction bases outside the gene matches: 7. Looked up from germline, CDR1 is KGHSH and CDR2 is LQKENI. This CDR3 is built from 13 residues. CDR3 loop: CASSLAGPGEQYF. The CDR3 DNA sequence: TGTGCCAGCTCCCTAGCGGGACCCGGGGAGCAGTACTTC.

The V gene is TRBV6-5, the J gene TRBJ2-2; TRBD2 is a possible D gene (6 bases). The V gene lost 4 bases and the J gene lost 6 bases, with 18 bases spanning the gap. Per germline, CDR1 MNHEY and CDR2 SVGAGI. This CDR3 is 16 amino acids long. The CDR3 nucleotides are TGTGCCAGCAGTTGGAGGTCCCCCGGAGGGGCCGGGGAGCTGTTTTTT. Its protein product is CASSWRSPGGAGELFF.

V and J are TRBV6-5 and TRBJ1-3, with D possibly TRBD1 on 5 matching bases. The CDR3 is 15 amino acids. Germline CDR1 reads MNHEY; CDR2 reads SVGAGI. V was shortened by 0 bases and J by 4 bases, with 10 bases between the two germline ends. For the CDR3, the DNA is TGTGCCAGCAGTTACTCGAACCAGGGCGGAAACACCATATATTTT. Translation gives CASSYSNQGGNTIYF.

The J gene is TRBJ2-2, the V gene TRBV6-5, with D possibly matching TRBD2 (6 bases). Germline loops: CDR1 MNHEY, CDR2 SVGAGI. This CDR3 spans 14 amino acids. Trimming pared 6 bases from V and 3 bases from J, leaving 11 bases between. The CDR3 reads CASRPGRYTGELFF. CDR3 bases: TGTGCCAGCAGACCCGGGAGATACACCGGGGAGCTGTTTTTT.

The chain links TRBV30 to TRBJ1-1, with 8 bases lining up with TRBD1. The CDR3 totals 14 residues. Germline V lookup: CDR1 GTSNPN, CDR2 SVGIG (reference sequence). The trim removed 5 bases at V and 5 bases at J, leaving 10 bases unmatched. CDR3 nucleotides: TGTGCCTGGGAGCTCGGGACAGGAGGAACTGAAGCTTTCTTT. Residues: CAWELGTGGTEAFF.

This chain links TRBV4-2 with TRBJ2-3, with D unresolved. Per the germline V gene, CDR1 is LGHNA and CDR2 is YNFKEQ. The CDR3 is 14 residues long. Trimming took off 2 bases at V and 2 bases at J, with 8 bases between the two ends. CDR3 nucleotide sequence: TGTGCCAGCAGCCAATTGCCAGACACAGATACGCAGTATTTT. It yields the protein CASSQLPDTDTQYF.

This rearrangement joins TRBV4-1 to TRBJ2-1, with D possibly being TRBD2 (5 bases). Germline CDR1 reads MGHRA; CDR2 reads YSYEKL. This CDR3 region has 18 residues. Trimming took off 0 bases at V and 1 base at J, with 16 bases between the two ends. The CDR3 region is CASSQDPERARSYNEQFF. The CDR3 coding sequence is TGCGCCAGCAGCCAAGATCCGGAGAGGGCCAGGTCCTACAATGAGCAGTTCTTC.

This clone was recorded many times. The chain is built from TRBV2 and TRBJ2-7; 7 bases line up with TRBD2. V lost 8 bases and J lost 3; bases outside the gene matches: 7. The CDR3 totals 13 residues. In germline, CDR1 is SNHLY, CDR2 FYNNEI. CDR3 loop: CASGRGFFYEQYF. The CDR3 DNA reads TGTGCCAGCGGGAGGGGTTTCTTCTACGAGCAGTACTTC.

The chain recombines TRBV6-5 with TRBJ2-7; 10 bases match TRBD1. CDR3 length: 14 residues. Looked up from germline, CDR1 is MNHEY and CDR2 is SVGAGI. V gave up 8 bases and J gave up 7 bases; unmatched junction bases: 11. For the CDR3, the DNA is TGTGCCAGCGGTAGACAGGGGGCGGTGCAGGAGCAGTACTTC. Encoded protein: CASGRQGAVQEQYF.

The chain has TRBV7-8 and TRBJ2-5, with D maybe TRBD1 (6 bases). The length of the CDR3 is 15 residues. V was cut by 5 bases and J by 7 bases, with 20 bases left in between. CDR1 SGHVS and CDR2 FQNEAQ come from the germline V gene. CDR3 sequence (DNA): TGTGCCAGCAGCGACGATTTGGGACCCAGGGGGACCCAGTACTTC. It is translated as CASSDDLGPRGTQYF.

As for this clone: The sample contains more than one DNA sequence encoding this CDR3. The V gene is TRBV5-1, the J gene TRBJ2-7; 9 nucleotides match TRBD2. CDR3 size: 15 residues. From germline, CDR1 is SGHRS and CDR2 YFSETQ. V lost 0 bases, J lost 4 bases, and 5 bases stayed unmatched. CDR3 coding DNA: TGCGCCAGCAGCTTGGAGGCTAGCGGGGCTTACGAGCAGTACTTC. Its translation: CASSLEASGAYEQYF.

This clone was recorded once. V and J are TRBV5-1 and TRBJ1-2, with 7 bases lining up with TRBD1. The trim removed 6 bases at V and 0 bases at J, leaving 5 bases unmatched. Germline V CDR1 and CDR2: SGHRS, YFSETQ. The length of the CDR3 is 14 residues. CDR3 in amino acids: CASTYGTANYGYTF. The CDR3 DNA reads TGCGCCAGCACCTATGGGACAGCTAACTATGGCTACACCTTC.

This chain connects TRBV9 to TRBJ2-1; TRBD2 aligns across 8 bases. This CDR3 comprises 14 residues. The germline V gene has CDR1 SGDLS and CDR2 YYNGEE. V was clipped by 5 bases and J by 8 bases; unmatched bases: 9. The CDR3 protein is CASRLAAEVDEQFF. CDR3 nucleotide sequence: TGTGCCAGCAGACTAGCGGCGGAGGTCGATGAGCAGTTCTTC. The whole variable domain, remainder taken from reference TRBV9 and TRBJ2-1, is DSGVTQTPKHLITATGQRVTLRCSPRSGDLSVYWYQQSLDQGLQFLIQYYNGEERAKGNILERFSAQQFPDLHSELNLSSLELGDSALYFCASRLAAEVDEQFFGPGTRLTVL.

The chain couples TRBV2 to TRBJ1-6; 7 nucleotides align to TRBD1. Germline trimming cut 5 bases from V and 4 bases from J; bases unmatched to any gene: 5. This CDR3 comprises 15 residues. Germline CDR1 and CDR2: SNHLY and FYNNEI. The chain's CDR3 is CASSYQGQYNSPLHF. Written as DNA, the CDR3 is TGTGCCAGCAGTTACCAGGGACAGTATAATTCACCCCTCCACTTT.

This clone was detected only a few times. The chain carries TRBV6-6 and TRBJ2-3; 8 nucleotides line up with TRBD1. The germline CDR1 and CDR2 sequences are MNHNY and SVGAGI (reference sequence). V was pared by 4 bases and J by 4 bases, with 7 bases of the junction left unmatched. The CDR3 totals 15 residues. DNA of the CDR3: TGTGCCAGCAGTTCTCGACAGGGGTGGCCAGATACGCAGTATTTT. This translates into CASSSRQGWPDTQYF.

The chain has TRBV7-2 and TRBJ2-1; 11 bases match TRBD2. Trimming took 5 bases from V and 7 from J; bases not matched to a gene: 7. Germline V gene data show CDR1 as SGHTA and CDR2 as FQGNSA. The CDR3 extends over 15 amino acids. This chain's CDR3 is CASSQTSGSGNEQFF. The DNA of the CDR3 is TGTGCCAGCAGCCAAACTAGCGGGAGTGGGAATGAGCAGTTCTTC.